Reported below is one T cell receptor (beta chain). An end of the junction differs from the germline gene, which may be a read error. Per the original methods: Using reference gene primer amplification, nucleated cell counts were estimated. Only in-frame clones appear in the TCRdb table, and some are missing; sequencing was by immunoSEQ multiplex PCR. V, J and clone size are taken as reported in that table, and D and trimming were inferred from the DNA itself. The sample has fewer than 200,000 clones, about four fifths seen once; the top ten hold around 7.8%. This sample is part of a study of blood T cell repertoires in COVID-19. During active infection, Seattle patients enrolled and were then monitored through disease. The CDR3 runs to 15 residues. The germline gives CDR1 SGDLS, CDR2 YYNGEE.

The origin of this receptor is a woman in her sixties with COVID-19, enrolled during active disease. The chain is built from TRBV9 and TRBJ2-3; D remains ambiguous. Sequenced material: peripheral blood. CDR3 in DNA: TGTGCCAGCAGTGTAGAGGAGAACCCAACAGATACGCAGTATTTT. Its translation: CASSVEENPTDTQYF.